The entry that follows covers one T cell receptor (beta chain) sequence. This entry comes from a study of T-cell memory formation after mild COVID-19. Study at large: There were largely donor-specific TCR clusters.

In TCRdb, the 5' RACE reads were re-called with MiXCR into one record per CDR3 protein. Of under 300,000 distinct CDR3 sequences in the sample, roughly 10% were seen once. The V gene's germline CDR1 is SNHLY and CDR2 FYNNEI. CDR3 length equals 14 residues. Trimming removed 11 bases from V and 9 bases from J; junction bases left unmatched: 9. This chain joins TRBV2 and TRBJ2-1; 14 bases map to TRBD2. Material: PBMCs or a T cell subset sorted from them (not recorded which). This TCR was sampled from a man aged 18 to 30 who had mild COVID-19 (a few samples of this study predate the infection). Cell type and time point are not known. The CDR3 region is CASLTGTSGGEQFF. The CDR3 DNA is TGTGCCTCTTTAACCGGGACTAGCGGGGGTGAGCAGTTCTTC.